This T cell receptor (beta chain) was retrieved from a study of blood T cell repertoires in COVID-19. The table came from immunoSEQ multiplex PCR; TCRdb's copy has only in-frame clones and leaves some out. The sample records roughly 160,000 clones, around 81% being singletons. Trimming took off 5 bases at V and 0 bases at J, with 8 bases between the two ends. CDR1 and CDR2 (germline): SGHRS, YFSETQ. The CDR3 is 13 residues long. The specimen was peripheral blood. V gene TRBV5-1 combines with J gene TRBJ1-2; D remains ambiguous. The TCR comes from a woman older than 75 with COVID-19, enrolled during active disease. The CDR3 DNA reads TGCGCCAGCAGTGGGAGTCCTAACTATGGCTACACCTTC. This gives the protein CASSGSPNYGYTF.